The entry below gives a single T cell receptor beta chain sequence along with its context. Symptom resolution, clearance, or two negative PCRs marked the recovered donors of Cohort 3. These data originate in a study of blood T cell repertoires in COVID-19. In the study overall: Acute and convalescent COVID-19 samples came from the United States, Italy and Spain.

In the study's own analysis: Nucleated cell number was recorded as an estimate derived from reference gene primer amplification. Some clones are missing from TCRdb's copy, which holds only in-frame ones; the method was immunoSEQ multiplex PCR. The D gene and trimming were derived from the DNA, and the V and J assignments and clone size from that table. This repertoire shows under 500,000 clones, around 87% found once; its top ten account for 1% to 1.3%. The V end lost 8 bases, the J end lost 7 bases, and 13 bases lay between the germline ends. This CDR3 is built from 12 residues. Germline CDR1 LNHDA, CDR2 SQIVND (reference sequence).

Sequencing was carried out using PBMCs or T cells enriched from blood (not recorded which). This receptor was taken from a man in his thirties or forties who had recovered from COVID-19. The V gene is TRBV19, the J gene TRBJ2-3, with a tentative D call TRBD2 (5 bases). The CDR3 nucleotides read TGTGCCAGTTCGGAGGACGGGAATACGCAGTATTTT. Residues: CASSEDGNTQYF.